The clone carrying this T cell receptor beta chain was recorded at least ten times. The antigen remains unidentified. cDNA libraries for TCR beta contained unique molecular identifiers. TCRdb processed the PCR reads anew with MiXCR; each CDR3 protein has one entry. The sample lists over 150,000 distinct CDR3 sequences; about 32% were seen once. These data originate in a study of post-analysis software for immune sequencing data. Findings of the study overall: With TRBV5-6, TRBV5-1 and TRBV20-1 included, about five TRBV segments were more frequent in patients than in controls. In multiple sclerosis, normalized Chao1 diversity was significantly below that of controls.

Trimming took 5 bases from V and 3 from J, leaving 8 bases between them. Germline loops: CDR1 DFQATT, CDR2 SNEGSKA (reference sequence). This CDR3 has 11 residues. The specimen sequenced was blood. This sequence joins TRBV20-1 and TRBJ2-7; D ambiguous. This TCR derives from a girl aged 5-17 years with multiple sclerosis. DNA for the CDR3: TGCAGTGCTGCACTTCGCTACGAGCAGTACTTC. Encoded protein: CSAALRYEQYF.